This entry concerns a single T cell receptor beta chain. Its specificity is not known. This sample stems from a study of T cell responses to AZD1222 COVID-19 vaccine. General study results and limits: White British people made up most donors, females outnumbered males, and clonal diversity was possibly underestimated. Two AZD1222 administrations were followed by greater Spike-specific TCR breadth and depth. Dominant at 160-218 and 743-854, vaccine-associated CD4 TCRs also spanned spike. None of the repertoires were sampled until the peak T cell response had passed.

The method was immunoSEQ multiplex PCR; TCRdb's version includes in-frame clones alone and lacks a portion of them. The sample has some 130,000 clones, around 90% seen once. The CDR3 is 12 residues long. V lost 1 base and J lost 7, with 9 bases in between. Germline V lookup: CDR1 SQVTM, CDR2 ANQGSEA. The chain links TRBV29-1 to TRBJ2-3; D is ambiguous. The clonotype comes from an adult in good health. The specimen was peripheral blood, collected on day 0 of MenACWY control vaccination. CDR3 protein: CSVEGSRYTQYF. The CDR3 coding sequence is TGCAGCGTTGAAGGCAGTCGCTATACGCAGTATTTT.